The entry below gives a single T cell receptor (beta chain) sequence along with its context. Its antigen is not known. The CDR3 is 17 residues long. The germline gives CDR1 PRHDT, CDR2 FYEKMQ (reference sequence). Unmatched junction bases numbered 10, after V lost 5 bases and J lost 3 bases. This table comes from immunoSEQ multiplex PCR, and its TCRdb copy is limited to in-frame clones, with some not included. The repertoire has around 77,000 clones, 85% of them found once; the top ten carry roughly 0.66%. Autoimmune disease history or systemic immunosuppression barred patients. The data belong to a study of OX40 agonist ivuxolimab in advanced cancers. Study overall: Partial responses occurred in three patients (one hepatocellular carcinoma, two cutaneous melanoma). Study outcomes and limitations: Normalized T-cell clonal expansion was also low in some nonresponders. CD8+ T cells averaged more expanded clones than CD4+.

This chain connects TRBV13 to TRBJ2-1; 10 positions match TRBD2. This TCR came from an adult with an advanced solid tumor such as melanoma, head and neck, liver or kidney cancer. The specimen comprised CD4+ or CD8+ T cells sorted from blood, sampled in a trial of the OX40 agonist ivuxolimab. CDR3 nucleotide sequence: TGTGCCAGCAGCCTTCTTAGCGGGGGGACTAACTACAATGAGCAGTTCTTC. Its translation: CASSLLSGGTNYNEQFF.